Following are 20 T cell receptor beta chains from one sample sequenced in a study of T cells after yellow fever vaccination. TCRdb reanalysed the 5' RACE reads using MiXCR and keeps one entry per CDR3 protein. Of about 170,000 distinct CDR3 sequences listed, 6.2% are singletons. The sample was CD4+ T cells sorted from PBMCs, taken on the day of the first yellow fever vaccination. Every receptor here comes from a man younger than 35 who received the YFV17D yellow fever vaccine.

The chain employs TRBV6-1 and TRBJ1-4; no reliable D call. The CDR3 runs to 14 residues. V lost 9 bases to trimming and J lost 0 bases, with 11 bases between them. Germline V gives CDR1 MNHNS, CDR2 SASEGT. Here the CDR3 reads CASCLDATNEKLFF. As DNA, the CDR3 is TGTGCCAGTTGTCTAGACGCAACTAATGAAAAACTGTTTTTT.

The chain combines TRBV5-1 with TRBJ2-3; D may be TRBD1 or TRBD2 (6 bases each). The ends were cut back, 0 bases at V and 4 bases at J, with 12 bases in the middle. CDR1 and CDR2 (germline): SGHRS, YFSETQ. The length of the CDR3 is 15 residues. The DNA of the CDR3 is TGCGCCAGCAGCTTGGCTTCCGGGGGCTCAGATACGCAGTATTTT. Residues: CASSLASGGSDTQYF.

This clonotype was observed a few times. This chain uses TRBV6-2 or TRBV6-3 with TRBJ2-6, with 9 nucleotides matching TRBD1. V lost 1 base to trimming and J lost 4 bases; unmatched junction nucleotides: 5. This CDR3 is built from 17 residues. In germline, CDR1 is MNHEY, CDR2 SVGEGT. CDR3 nucleotide sequence: TGTGCCAGCAGTTACTACGGACAGGGGCTCGGGGCCAACGTCCTGACTTTC. Translated: CASSYYGQGLGANVLTF.

This clonotype was found many times. The chain joins TRBV29-1 to TRBJ2-1; 9 nucleotides line up with TRBD1. CDR3 length: 13 residues. From germline, CDR1 is SQVTM and CDR2 ANQGSEA. J was trimmed by 4 bases and V by 7 bases; bases with no gene match: 5. The CDR3 loop is CSGGTGSYNEQFF. Here the CDR3 DNA reads TGCAGCGGGGGGACAGGGAGTTACAATGAGCAGTTCTTC.

This clonotype was seen a few times. The CDR3 protein is CASSEDGQNNEQFF. Here the CDR3 DNA reads TGTGCCAGCAGTGAAGACGGACAGAACAATGAGCAGTTCTTC. The chain couples TRBV6-4 to TRBJ2-1, with D possibly being TRBD1 (6 bases). Germline V CDR1 and CDR2: MRHNA, SNTAGT. The V and J ends lost 3 bases and 5 bases respectively, with 11 bases between them. The CDR3 runs to 14 residues.

This clonotype appeared many times. The V gene is TRBV7-8, the J gene TRBJ2-2; the match to TRBD1 covers 7 bases. Germline V gene data show CDR1 as SGHVS and CDR2 as FQNEAQ. With 7 bases clipped from V and 8 bases from J, the junction kept 13 bases outside the gene matches. The CDR3 contains 15 residues. CDR3 sequence: CASNVGIGGSGELFF. In DNA form, the CDR3 reads TGTGCCAGCAACGTAGGGATAGGGGGCTCAGGGGAGCTGTTTTTT.

This clonotype was picked up a small number of times. The CDR3 loop is CASSSRLSPPQEQYF. In nucleotides, the CDR3 is TGCGCCAGCAGCTCCAGACTTTCCCCCCCCCAGGAGCAGTACTTC. The J gene is TRBJ2-7, the V gene TRBV5-1; D not resolved. Germline loops: CDR1 SGHRS, CDR2 YFSETQ. The CDR3 consists of 15 residues. V lost 3 bases and J lost 7, with 20 bases in between. The variable domain in full, completed from reference TRBV5-1 and TRBJ2-7, reads KAGVTQTPRYLIKTRGQQVTLSCSPISGHRSVSWYQQTPGQGLQFLFEYFSETQRNKGNFPGRFSGRQFSNSRSEMNVSTLELGDSALYLCASSSRLSPPQEQYFGPGTRLTVT.

Many counts were recorded for this clonotype. This chain uses TRBV20-1 with TRBJ2-3; 15 bases align to TRBD2. Germline CDR1 reads DFQATT; CDR2 reads SNEGSKA (reference sequence). Unmatched junction bases numbered 3, after V lost 1 base and J lost 7 bases. The CDR3 length is 15 residues. The CDR3 nucleotides are TGCAGTGCTAGAGCAGGACTAGCGGGGGGGCATACGCAGTATTTT. Encoded protein: CSARAGLAGGHTQYF.

There are a few counts of this clonotype. The V and J genes are TRBV5-8 and TRBJ1-2, with D possibly TRBD1 on 5 matching bases. The CDR3 covers 14 residues. V lost 2 bases to trimming and J lost 0 bases, with 8 bases between them. CDR1 and CDR2 (germline): SGHTS, YDEGEE. The CDR3 reads CASSFTGSNYGYTF. The CDR3 bases are TGTGCCAGCAGCTTCACAGGATCTAACTATGGCTACACCTTC.

This clonotype has a count of ten or more. V gene TRBV7-9 combines with J gene TRBJ2-1, with D maybe TRBD1 (6 bases). Trimming took off 7 bases at V and 5 bases at J, with 15 bases between the two ends. The CDR3 contains 14 residues. Germline V gene lookup returns CDR1 SEHNR and CDR2 FQNEAQ (reference sequence). In nucleotides, the CDR3 is TGTGCCAGCAACCTCTTAACAGGGCACAATGAGCAGTTCTTC. It is translated as CASNLLTGHNEQFF.

The V call is TRBV20-1, the J call TRBJ2-7, with 9 bases that match TRBD1. The germline V gene encodes CDR1 DFQATT and CDR2 SNEGSKA (reference sequence). Trimming cost V 6 bases and J 2 bases; bases outside gene matches: 5. The CDR3 is 13 residues long. For the CDR3, the DNA is TGCAGTGCACCGGGACAGGGAGCCTACGAGCAGTACTTC. Translating it yields CSAPGQGAYEQYF.

This clonotype was counted many times. The rearrangement uses TRBV7-3 and TRBJ2-5, with D possibly called TRBD1 or TRBD2 (6 bases each). Deletions cut 5 bases from V and 4 bases from J, with 14 bases between. Germline-derived CDR1 and CDR2 are SGHTA and FQGTGA. This CDR3 is built from 14 residues. The CDR3 DNA reads as TGTGCCAGCAGCCCCATGGGGGGCGCAGAGACCCAGTACTTC. Translation: CASSPMGGAETQYF.

This clonotype was seen repeatedly, ten times or more. This chain joins TRBV5-1 and TRBJ2-1; 11 nucleotides line up with TRBD2. CDR1 and CDR2 (germline): SGHRS, YFSETQ. The ends lost 5 bases at V and 6 bases at J; junction bases unmatched: 7. This CDR3 comprises 15 residues. The CDR3 sequence is CASRDGTSGLNEQFF. As DNA, the CDR3 is TGCGCCAGCAGGGACGGGACTAGCGGCCTCAATGAGCAGTTCTTC.

There are many counts of this clonotype. This rearrangement joins TRBV12-3 or TRBV12-4 to TRBJ2-5; TRBD2 might be the D (6 bases). The CDR3 has 12 amino acids. V was shortened by 6 bases and J by 5 bases, with 10 bases between the two germline ends. The CDR3 here is CASSQTRETQYF. The CDR3, as DNA: TGTGCCAGCAGCCAGACTAGGGAGACCCAGTACTTC.

This clonotype was counted many times. The V gene is TRBV5-1, the J gene TRBJ2-3; 7 bases line up with TRBD2. Trimming at V came to 6 bases and at J to 2 bases, leaving 6 bases not matched to a gene. Germline V gene sequence: CDR1 SGHRS, CDR2 YFSETQ. CDR3 length: 14 residues. CDR3 sequence (DNA): TGCGCCAGCACCCGGGGGGAAGTCACAGATACGCAGTATTTT. Its translation is CASTRGEVTDTQYF.

This clonotype was found many times. The chain links TRBV11-2 to TRBJ2-1, with 12 bases aligning to TRBD2. There are 17 residues in the CDR3. Trimming took 10 bases from V and 5 from J; bases not matched to a gene: 15. Germline loops: CDR1 SGHAT, CDR2 FQNNGV. The CDR3 reads CATWTSGDRRHDNEQFF. As DNA, the CDR3 is TGTGCCACCTGGACTAGCGGGGATCGCCGGCATGACAATGAGCAGTTCTTC.

The table lists this clonotype with many counts. The CDR3: CASSTRFKGANVLTF. The CDR3 DNA sequence: TGTGCCAGTAGTACGAGATTTAAAGGGGCCAACGTCCTGACTTTC. The chain joins TRBV19 to TRBJ2-6; D remains ambiguous. Trimming left V 4 bases short and J 4 bases short, with 11 bases between. Germline V CDR1 and CDR2: LNHDA, SQIVND (reference sequence). There are 15 residues in the CDR3. Based on the CDR3 plus reference TRBV19 and TRBJ2-6, the full variable domain is DGGITQSPKYLFRKEGQNVTLSCEQNLNHDAMYWYRQDPGQGLRLIYYSQIVNDFQKGDIAEGYSVSREKKESFPLTVTSAQKNPTAFYLCASSTRFKGANVLTFGAGSRLTVL.

This clonotype occurred a few times. The junction departs from germline at one end; a sequencing error may be responsible. The chain is built from TRBV6-1 and TRBJ1-1; no firm D call. Germline-derived CDR1 and CDR2 are MNHNS and SASEGT. The CDR3 is made up of 13 amino acids. Here the CDR3 DNA reads TGTGCCAGCAGAGAAGGGCCTGGCCCTGAAGCTTTCTTT. Translated, it gives CASREGPGPEAFF.

The sample holds a few counts of this clonotype. This chain connects TRBV28 to TRBJ2-3, with TRBD2 matching 7 bases. V lost 7 bases and J lost 3; bases outside the gene matches: 4. Germline loops: CDR1 MDHEN, CDR2 SYDVKM. This CDR3 is built from 13 residues. CDR3 DNA: TGTGCCAGCAAGTGGGGGGGGACAGATACGCAGTATTTT. Translating gives CASKWGGTDTQYF.

The gene calls are TRBV5-1 and TRBJ1-2, with a weak D call TRBD1 (5 bases). Trimming pared 4 bases from V and 4 bases from J, leaving 17 bases between. This CDR3 spans 15 amino acids. From germline, CDR1 is SGHRS and CDR2 YFSETQ. DNA of the CDR3: TGCGCCAGCAGCACCGGGACCGTTCCCTCCTATGGCTACACCTTC. This codes for CASSTGTVPSYGYTF.